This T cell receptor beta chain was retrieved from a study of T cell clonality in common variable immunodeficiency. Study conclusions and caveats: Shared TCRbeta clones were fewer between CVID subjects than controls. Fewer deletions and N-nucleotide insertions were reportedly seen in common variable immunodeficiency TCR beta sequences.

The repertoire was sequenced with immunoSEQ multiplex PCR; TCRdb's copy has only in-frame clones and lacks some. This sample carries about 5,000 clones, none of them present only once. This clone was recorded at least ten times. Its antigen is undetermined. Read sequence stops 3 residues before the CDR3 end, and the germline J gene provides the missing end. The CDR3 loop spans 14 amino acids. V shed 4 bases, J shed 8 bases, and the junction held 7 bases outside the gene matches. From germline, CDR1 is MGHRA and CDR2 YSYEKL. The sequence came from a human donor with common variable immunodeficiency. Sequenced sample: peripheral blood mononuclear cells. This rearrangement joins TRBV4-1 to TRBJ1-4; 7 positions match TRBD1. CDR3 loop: CASSPVGTVEKLFF. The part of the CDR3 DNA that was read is TGCGCCAGCAGCCCCGTCGGGACAGTAGAAAAA.